The 18 T cell receptor beta chains in this list originate from one sample, sequenced in a study of cytomegalovirus exposure and HLA in healthy donors. This PCR relied on a set of 60 Vbeta primers and 13 Jbeta primers. The table came from immunoSEQ multiplex PCR; TCRdb's copy has only in-frame clones and leaves some out. The sample includes some 150,000 clones, about three quarters of them seen just once. Sequenced sample: PBMCs. All receptors derive from a man aged 40-49 years in good health and CMV-seropositive.

Of note for this clone: This CDR3 is also generated by other DNA sequences in the sample. The chain links TRBV6-5 to TRBJ1-5, with a possible D match to TRBD1 (6 bases). The V gene lost 2 bases and the J gene lost 7 bases, with 12 bases spanning the gap. Looked up from germline, CDR1 is MNHEY and CDR2 is SVGAGI. This CDR3 comprises 14 residues. CDR3 in DNA: TGTGCCAGCAGTTACGGTCAGGGGAGCCAGCCCCAGCATTTT. It specifies CASSYGQGSQPQHF.

The table lists this clone with a few counts. The rearrangement uses TRBV5-1 and TRBJ2-7; 9 bases are a match to TRBD1. V lost 0 bases, J lost 6 bases, and 7 bases stayed unmatched. Per the germline V gene, CDR1 is SGHRS and CDR2 is YFSETQ. The CDR3 loop spans 15 amino acids. The CDR3 reads CASSLAGQGTGEQYF. The CDR3 nucleotides are TGCGCCAGCAGCTTGGCGGGACAGGGTACCGGCGAGCAGTACTTC.

CDR3 region: CASSYSQGALDIQYF. The CDR3 DNA is TGTGCCAGCAGTTACTCACAGGGGGCTTTGGACATTCAGTACTTC. The rearrangement links TRBV6-5 to TRBJ2-4, with 9 bases identical to TRBD1. Per the germline V gene, CDR1 is MNHEY and CDR2 is SVGAGI. V lost 0 bases, J lost 8 bases, and 5 bases stayed unmatched. This CDR3 contains 15 residues.

The gene calls are TRBV30 and TRBJ1-2; 9 bases are a match to TRBD1. V lost 8 bases and J lost 8; bases outside the gene matches: 15. This CDR3 contains 14 residues. Germline CDR1 reads GTSNPN; CDR2 reads SVGIG (reference sequence). CDR3 residues: CARDTRDRAYGYTF. The DNA of the CDR3 is TGTGCCCGTGATACCCGGGACAGGGCGTACGGCTACACCTTC.

The gene calls are TRBV7-2 and TRBJ1-4, with 10 bases fitting TRBD1. V shed 5 bases, J shed 5 bases, and the junction held 5 bases outside the gene matches. This CDR3 has 15 amino acids. Germline CDR1 reads SGHTA; CDR2 reads FQGNSA. DNA of the CDR3: TGTGCCAGCAGCCGACAGGGGGCGTTGAATGAAAAACTGTTTTTT. It encodes CASSRQGALNEKLFF.

Details on this clone: A junction end diverges from the germline sequence, so it may reflect a read error. J is TRBJ1-6 and V is TRBV19; no clear D gene. The germline V gene has CDR1 LNHDA and CDR2 SQIVND (reference sequence). The CDR3 spans 14 residues. CDR3 sequence (DNA): TGTGCCAGTAGCCCTGCCGGGAGGGATTCACCCCCCCACTTT. Its translation: CASSPAGRDSPPHF.

The CDR3 nucleotides read TGCGCCAGCAGCTTTGGACTGGCCGGGGAGCTGTTTTTT. Its protein product is CASSFGLAGELFF. V and J are TRBV5-1 and TRBJ2-2; a possible D gene is TRBD2 (5 bases). CDR1 is SGHRS and CDR2 is YFSETQ in the germline V gene. Trimming left V 2 bases short and J 6 bases short, with 8 bases between. This CDR3 is 13 amino acids long.

The V gene is TRBV6-5, the J gene TRBJ1-2, with D perhaps TRBD1 (6 bases). The V end lost 7 bases, the J end lost 6 bases, and 18 bases lay between the germline ends. The CDR3 extends over 14 amino acids. Germline V gene lookup returns CDR1 MNHEY and CDR2 SVGAGI. For the CDR3, the DNA is TGTGCCAGCATCACTTCGGGGGGGCGCGATGGCTACACCTTC. Translated: CASITSGGRDGYTF.

The chain employs TRBV7-9 and TRBJ2-1; possible D gene TRBD2, 6 bases. This CDR3 is 14 amino acids long. V dropped 3 bases and J dropped 6 bases, with 12 bases sitting between them. Germline V gene lookup returns CDR1 SEHNR and CDR2 FQNEAQ (reference sequence). CDR3 amino acids: CASSLVMRGNEQFF. DNA for the CDR3: TGTGCCAGCAGCTTGGTTATGCGGGGCAATGAGCAGTTCTTC. The whole variable domain, filled in from reference TRBV7-9 and TRBJ2-1, reads DTGVSQNPRHKITKRGQNVTFRCDPISEHNRLYWYRQTLGQGPEFLTYFQNEAQLEKSRLLSDRFSAERPKGSFSTLEIQRTEQGDSAMYLCASSLVMRGNEQFFGPGTRLTVL.

The chain links TRBV6-5 to TRBJ2-3; 8 bases line up with TRBD1. The V and J ends lost 5 bases and 4 bases, in that order; junction bases with no gene match: 8. In germline, CDR1 is MNHEY, CDR2 SVGAGI. The CDR3 runs 15 residues. The CDR3 is CASSSWTGTSDTQYF. CDR3 coding DNA: TGTGCCAGCAGTAGCTGGACAGGGACGTCAGATACGCAGTATTTT.

The V and J genes are TRBV28 and TRBJ2-7, with D possibly being TRBD2 (6 bases). The CDR3 sequence is 14 residues long. Trimming left V 7 bases short and J 2 bases short, with 15 bases between. Per germline, CDR1 MDHEN and CDR2 SYDVKM. CDR3 region: CASIQGGATYEQYF. The CDR3 DNA reads TGTGCCAGCATCCAGGGAGGAGCAACCTACGAGCAGTACTTC.

The chain is built from TRBV11-3 and TRBJ2-7; D is unclear. The CDR3 is 12 residues long. The V end lost 2 bases, the J end lost 3 bases, and 5 bases lay between the germline ends. The germline CDR1 and CDR2 sequences are SGHNT and YENEEA. In DNA, the CDR3 is TGTGCCAGCAGCTTACCCAGCTACGAGCAGTACTTC. It is translated as CASSLPSYEQYF.

This clone was observed once. The rearrangement joins TRBV29-1 to TRBJ2-7, with TRBD2 as a possible D gene (6 bases). V gave up 8 bases and J gave up 2 bases, with 16 bases separating them. Per the germline V gene, CDR1 is SQVTM and CDR2 is ANQGSEA. The length of the CDR3 is 13 residues. The CDR3 spells CSPWTTRTYEQYF. As DNA, the CDR3 is TGCAGCCCCTGGACTACCCGAACCTACGAGCAGTACTTC.

There are many counts of this clone. The V call is TRBV2, the J call TRBJ2-1, with TRBD2 identical over 7 bases. Unmatched junction bases numbered 16, after V lost 3 bases and J lost 8 bases. CDR1 and CDR2 from the germline V gene are SNHLY and FYNNEI. The CDR3 runs 17 residues. This chain's CDR3 is CASSEGTGTTVVHEQFF. In DNA form, the CDR3 reads TGTGCCAGCAGTGAGGGTACCGGGACTACCGTCGTCCATGAGCAGTTCTTC.

This clone occurred once. This sequence joins TRBV11-1 and TRBJ2-2; perhaps TRBD2 as D (6 bases). The CDR3 extends over 17 amino acids. Germline V gene data show CDR1 as SGHAT and CDR2 as FQDESV (reference sequence). The V and J ends lost 5 bases and 4 bases respectively, with 20 bases between them. CDR3 protein: CASSKFGGLEITGELFF. CDR3 in DNA: TGTGCCAGCAGCAAATTCGGAGGGCTTGAGATCACCGGGGAGCTGTTTTTT.

V and J are TRBV19 and TRBJ2-2, with 10 bases fitting TRBD2. V shed 3 bases and J 6 bases; nucleotides not matched to a gene: 13. The CDR3 consists of 18 residues. Germline CDR1 is LNHDA and CDR2 is SQIVND (reference sequence). The CDR3 coding sequence is TGTGCCAGTAGTATCGAAAGGTCTAGCGGGAGTTGGGCCGGGGAGCTGTTTTTT. Translation gives CASSIERSSGSWAGELFF.

The CDR3 here is CASSLGAGQGIEAFF. CDR3 DNA: TGCGCCAGCAGCTTGGGGGCGGGACAGGGAATTGAAGCTTTCTTT. The gene calls are TRBV5-1 and TRBJ1-1; 9 nucleotides agree with TRBD1. This CDR3 is 15 amino acids long. Germline V gene sequence: CDR1 SGHRS, CDR2 YFSETQ. The V segment lost 0 bases and the J segment 7 bases; nucleotides outside the gene matches: 7.

V and J are TRBV18 and TRBJ2-2; tentative D call: TRBD2 (5 bases). Germline V CDR1 and CDR2: KGHSH, LQKENI. The V end was cut by 3 bases, the J end by 15 bases, with 11 bases between. CDR3 length: 11 amino acids. This CDR3 reads CASSPESGLFF. Written as DNA, the CDR3 is TGTGCCAGCTCACCGGAATCGGGGTTGTTTTTT. Supplemented by reference TRBV18 and TRBJ2-2, the full variable domain reads NAGVMQNPRHLVRRRGQEARLRCSPMKGHSHVYWYRQLPEEGLKFMVYLQKENIIDESGMPKERFSAEFPKEGPSILRIQQVVRGDSAAYFCASSPESGLFFGEGSRLTVL.